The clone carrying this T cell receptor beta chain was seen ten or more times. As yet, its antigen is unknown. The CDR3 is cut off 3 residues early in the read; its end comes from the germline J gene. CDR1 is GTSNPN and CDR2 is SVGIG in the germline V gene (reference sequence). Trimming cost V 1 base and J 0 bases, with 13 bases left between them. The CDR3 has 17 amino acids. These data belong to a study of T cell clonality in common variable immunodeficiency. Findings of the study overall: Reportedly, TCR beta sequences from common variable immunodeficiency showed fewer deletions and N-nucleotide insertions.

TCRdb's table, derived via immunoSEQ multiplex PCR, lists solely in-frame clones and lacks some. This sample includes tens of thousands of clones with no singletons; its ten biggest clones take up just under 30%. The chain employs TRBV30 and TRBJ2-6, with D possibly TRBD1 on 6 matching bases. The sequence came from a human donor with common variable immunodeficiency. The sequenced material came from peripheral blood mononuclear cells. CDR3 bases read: TGTGCCTGGAGTGGGGACATCCCTACCTCTGGGGCCAACGTC. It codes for CAWSGDIPTSGANV. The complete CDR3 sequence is CAWSGDIPTSGANVLTF.